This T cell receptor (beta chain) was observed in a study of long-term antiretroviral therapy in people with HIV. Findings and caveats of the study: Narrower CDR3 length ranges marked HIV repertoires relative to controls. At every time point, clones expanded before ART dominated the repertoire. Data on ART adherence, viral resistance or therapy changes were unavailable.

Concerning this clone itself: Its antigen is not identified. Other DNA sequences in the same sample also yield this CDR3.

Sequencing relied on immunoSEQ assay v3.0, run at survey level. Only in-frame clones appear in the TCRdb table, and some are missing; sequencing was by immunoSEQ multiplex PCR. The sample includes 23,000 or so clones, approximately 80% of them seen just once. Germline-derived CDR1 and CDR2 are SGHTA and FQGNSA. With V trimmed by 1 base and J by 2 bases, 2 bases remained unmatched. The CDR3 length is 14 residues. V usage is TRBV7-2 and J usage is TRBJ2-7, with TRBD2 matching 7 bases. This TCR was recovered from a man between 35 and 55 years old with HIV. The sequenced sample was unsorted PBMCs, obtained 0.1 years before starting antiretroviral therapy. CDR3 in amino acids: CASSLGLAAYEQYF. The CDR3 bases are TGTGCCAGCAGCTTAGGACTAGCTGCCTACGAGCAGTACTTC.